Included here is one TCR beta chain sequence, with context. Its target is unknown. The sample originates from a study of blood T cells in healthy people across ages. Study details: In model experiments, template switching was able to capture about one barcoded beta molecule for every two T cells that were present. Regarding the study as a whole: Naive T cell percentage showed a strong correlation with the diversity of TCR beta. Diversity was higher, and naive CD4+ cells more numerous, in long-lived donors than in aged donors.

Together with a sample-barcoded 5' primer, a J-beta primer mix was included in a second PCR lasting roughly 6 to 12 cycles. TCRdb reprocessed the 5' RACE reads with MiXCR, giving one entry per CDR3 protein. The sample yields around 990,000 distinct CDR3 sequences, about two fifths seen once. Each donor was a healthy Caucasian individual from Russia, aged about 6 to 100. This CDR3 spans 15 amino acids. V lost 0 bases and J lost 1, with 9 bases in between. Germline V CDR1 and CDR2: LGHNA, YSLEER. This rearrangement joins TRBV4-3 to TRBJ2-5, with D unresolved. Sequences were obtained from blood. The sequence derives from a man younger than 30 in good health. CDR3 region: CASSQEVRVQETQYF. In DNA, the CDR3 is TGCGCCAGCAGCCAAGAAGTACGAGTCCAAGAGACCCAGTACTTC.